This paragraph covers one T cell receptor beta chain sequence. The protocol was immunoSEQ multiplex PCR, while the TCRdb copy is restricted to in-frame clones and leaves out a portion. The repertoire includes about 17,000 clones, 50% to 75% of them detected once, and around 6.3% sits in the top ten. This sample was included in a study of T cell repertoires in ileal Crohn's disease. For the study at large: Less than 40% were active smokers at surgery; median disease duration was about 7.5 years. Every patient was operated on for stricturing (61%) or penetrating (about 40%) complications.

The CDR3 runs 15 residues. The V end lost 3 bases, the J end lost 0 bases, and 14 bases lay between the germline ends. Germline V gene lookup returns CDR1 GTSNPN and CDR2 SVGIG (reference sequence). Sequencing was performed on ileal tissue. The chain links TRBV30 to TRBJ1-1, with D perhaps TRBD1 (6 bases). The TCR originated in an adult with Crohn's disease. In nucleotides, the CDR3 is TGTGCCTGGAGGAGGGGGGGGTCTATGAACACTGAAGCTTTCTTT. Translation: CAWRRGGSMNTEAFF.